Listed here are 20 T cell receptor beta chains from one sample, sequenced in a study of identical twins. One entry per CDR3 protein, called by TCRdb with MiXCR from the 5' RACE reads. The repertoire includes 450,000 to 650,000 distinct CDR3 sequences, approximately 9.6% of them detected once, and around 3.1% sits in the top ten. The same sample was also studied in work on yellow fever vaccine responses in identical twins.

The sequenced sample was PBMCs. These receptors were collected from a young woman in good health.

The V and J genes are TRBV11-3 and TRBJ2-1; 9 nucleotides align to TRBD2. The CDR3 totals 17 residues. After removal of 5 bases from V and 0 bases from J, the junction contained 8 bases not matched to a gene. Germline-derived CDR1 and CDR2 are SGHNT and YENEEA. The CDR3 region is CASSRRASGTSYNEQFF. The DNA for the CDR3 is TGTGCCAGCAGCCGTCGAGCTAGCGGGACCTCCTACAATGAGCAGTTCTTC.

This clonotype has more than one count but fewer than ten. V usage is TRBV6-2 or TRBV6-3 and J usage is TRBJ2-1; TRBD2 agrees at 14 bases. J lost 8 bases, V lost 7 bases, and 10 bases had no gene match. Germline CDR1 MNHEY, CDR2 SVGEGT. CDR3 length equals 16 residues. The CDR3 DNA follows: TGTGCCAGCATTCTATCCGGACTAGCGGGAGGAGATGAGCAGTTCTTC. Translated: CASILSGLAGGDEQFF.

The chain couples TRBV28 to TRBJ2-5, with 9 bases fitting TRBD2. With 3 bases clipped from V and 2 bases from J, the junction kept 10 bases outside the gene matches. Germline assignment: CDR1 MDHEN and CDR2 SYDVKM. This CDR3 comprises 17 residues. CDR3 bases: TGTGCCAGCAGTTTGGGTGCGTTAGCGGGGGCTCAAGAGACCCAGTACTTC. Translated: CASSLGALAGAQETQYF.

The CDR3 DNA is TGTGCCAGCAGCTTAGAACAGGGAATCCATCAGCCCCAGCATTTT. Amino acid sequence: CASSLEQGIHQPQHF. V is TRBV7-2 and J is TRBJ1-5, with a tentative D call TRBD1 (6 bases). V was pared by 1 base and J by 5 bases, with 12 bases between. CDR1 and CDR2 (germline): SGHTA, FQGNSA. There are 15 residues in the CDR3.

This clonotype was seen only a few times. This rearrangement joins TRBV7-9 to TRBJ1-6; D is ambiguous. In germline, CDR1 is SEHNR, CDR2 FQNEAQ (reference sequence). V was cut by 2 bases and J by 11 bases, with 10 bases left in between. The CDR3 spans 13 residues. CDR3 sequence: CASSLLREAPLHF. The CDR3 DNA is TGTGCCAGCAGCTTATTACGGGAGGCACCCCTCCACTTT. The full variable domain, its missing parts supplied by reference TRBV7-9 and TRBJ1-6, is DTGVSQNPRHKITKRGQNVTFRCDPISEHNRLYWYRQTLGQGPEFLTYFQNEAQLEKSRLLSDRFSAERPKGSFSTLEIQRTEQGDSAMYLCASSLLREAPLHFGNGTRLTVT.

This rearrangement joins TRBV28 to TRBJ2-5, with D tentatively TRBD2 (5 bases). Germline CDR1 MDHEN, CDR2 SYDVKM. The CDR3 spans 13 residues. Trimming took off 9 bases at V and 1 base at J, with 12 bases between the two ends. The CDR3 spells CASSQRSQETQYF. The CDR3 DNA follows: TGTGCCAGTTCCCAGCGGTCCCAAGAGACCCAGTACTTC.

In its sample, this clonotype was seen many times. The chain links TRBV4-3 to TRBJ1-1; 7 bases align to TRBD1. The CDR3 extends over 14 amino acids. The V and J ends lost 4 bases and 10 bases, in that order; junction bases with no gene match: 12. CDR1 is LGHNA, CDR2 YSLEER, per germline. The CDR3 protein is CASSRSTGSVVAFF. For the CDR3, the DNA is TGCGCCAGCAGCCGGTCGACAGGGTCAGTGGTAGCTTTCTTT.

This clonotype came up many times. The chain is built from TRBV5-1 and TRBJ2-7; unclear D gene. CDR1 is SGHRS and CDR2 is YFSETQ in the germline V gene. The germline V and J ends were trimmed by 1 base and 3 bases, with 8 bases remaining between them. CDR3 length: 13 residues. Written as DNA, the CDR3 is TGCGCCAGCAGCTTGATCCCGGACTACGAGCAGTACTTC. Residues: CASSLIPDYEQYF.

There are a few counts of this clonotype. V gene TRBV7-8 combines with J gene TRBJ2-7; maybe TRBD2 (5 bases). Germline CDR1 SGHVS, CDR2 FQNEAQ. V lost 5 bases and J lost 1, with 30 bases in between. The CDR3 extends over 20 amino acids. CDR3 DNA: TGTGCCAGCAGCCCCTGGTATCCACGCGGGTACGCGGATTCTTCCTACGAGCAGTACTTC. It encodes CASSPWYPRGYADSSYEQYF.

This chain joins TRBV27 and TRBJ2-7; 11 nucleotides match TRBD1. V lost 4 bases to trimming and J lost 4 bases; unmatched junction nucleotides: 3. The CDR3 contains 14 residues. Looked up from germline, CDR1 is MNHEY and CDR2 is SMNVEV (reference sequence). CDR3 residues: CASSWTGGGYEQYF. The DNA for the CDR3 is TGTGCCAGCAGTTGGACAGGGGGCGGGTACGAGCAGTACTTC.

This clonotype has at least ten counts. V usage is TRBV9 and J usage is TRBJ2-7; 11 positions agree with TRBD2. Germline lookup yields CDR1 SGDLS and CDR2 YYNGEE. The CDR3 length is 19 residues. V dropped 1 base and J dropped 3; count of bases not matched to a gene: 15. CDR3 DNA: TGTGCCAGCAGCGTATCACCGCCCCTGTTAGCGGGGGGGTTCTACGAGCAGTACTTC. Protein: CASSVSPPLLAGGFYEQYF.

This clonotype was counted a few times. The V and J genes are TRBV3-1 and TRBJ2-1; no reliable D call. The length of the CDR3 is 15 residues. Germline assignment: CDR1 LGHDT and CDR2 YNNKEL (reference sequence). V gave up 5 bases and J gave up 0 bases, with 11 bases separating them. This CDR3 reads CASSAPSSSYNEQFF. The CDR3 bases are TGTGCCAGCAGCGCGCCCTCCAGCTCCTACAATGAGCAGTTCTTC.

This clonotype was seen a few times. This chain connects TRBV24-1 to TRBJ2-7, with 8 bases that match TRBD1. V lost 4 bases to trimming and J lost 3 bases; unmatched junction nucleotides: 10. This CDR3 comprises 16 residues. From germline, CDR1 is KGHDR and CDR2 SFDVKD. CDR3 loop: CATSDRYGTGVYEQYF. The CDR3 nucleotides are TGTGCCACCAGTGACCGATACGGGACAGGAGTCTACGAGCAGTACTTC.

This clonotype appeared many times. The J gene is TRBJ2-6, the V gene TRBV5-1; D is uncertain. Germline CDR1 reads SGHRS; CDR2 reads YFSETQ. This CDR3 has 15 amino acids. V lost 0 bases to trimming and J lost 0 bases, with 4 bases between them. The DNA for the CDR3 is TGCGCCAGCAGCTTGGTGCTCTCTGGGGCCAACGTCCTGACTTTC. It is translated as CASSLVLSGANVLTF. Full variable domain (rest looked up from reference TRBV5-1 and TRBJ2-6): KAGVTQTPRYLIKTRGQQVTLSCSPISGHRSVSWYQQTPGQGLQFLFEYFSETQRNKGNFPGRFSGRQFSNSRSEMNVSTLELGDSALYLCASSLVLSGANVLTFGAGSRLTVL.

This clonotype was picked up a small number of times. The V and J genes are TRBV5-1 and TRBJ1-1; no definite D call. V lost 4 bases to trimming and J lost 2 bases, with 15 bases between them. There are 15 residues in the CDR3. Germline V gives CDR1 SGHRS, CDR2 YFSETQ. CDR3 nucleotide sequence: TGCGCCAGCAGCCCGACCGCTCAAGGAAACACTGAAGCTTTCTTT. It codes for CASSPTAQGNTEAFF. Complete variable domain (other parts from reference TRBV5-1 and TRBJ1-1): KAGVTQTPRYLIKTRGQQVTLSCSPISGHRSVSWYQQTPGQGLQFLFEYFSETQRNKGNFPGRFSGRQFSNSRSEMNVSTLELGDSALYLCASSPTAQGNTEAFFGQGTRLTVV.

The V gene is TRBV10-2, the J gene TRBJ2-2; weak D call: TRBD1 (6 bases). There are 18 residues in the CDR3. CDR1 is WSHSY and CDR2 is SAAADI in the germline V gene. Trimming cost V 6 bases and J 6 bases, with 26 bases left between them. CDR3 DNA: TGCGCCAGCAGGGACCCGACAGGAAATTTCCCCGGTTCCGGGGAGCTGTTTTTT. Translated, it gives CASRDPTGNFPGSGELFF.

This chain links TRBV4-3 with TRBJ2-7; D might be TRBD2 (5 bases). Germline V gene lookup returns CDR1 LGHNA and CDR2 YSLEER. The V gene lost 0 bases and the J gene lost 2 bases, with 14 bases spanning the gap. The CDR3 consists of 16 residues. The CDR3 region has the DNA TGCGCCAGCAGCCAAGATCCCGCTAGCCTCCCCTACGAGCAGTACTTC. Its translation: CASSQDPASLPYEQYF.

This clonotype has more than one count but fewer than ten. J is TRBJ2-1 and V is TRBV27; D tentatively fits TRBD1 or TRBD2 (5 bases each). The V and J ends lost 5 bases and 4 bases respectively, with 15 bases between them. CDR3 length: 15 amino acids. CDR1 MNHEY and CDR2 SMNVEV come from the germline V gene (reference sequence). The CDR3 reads CASSRYRDVYNEQFF. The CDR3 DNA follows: TGTGCCAGCAGTCGCTACCGGGACGTATACAATGAGCAGTTCTTC.

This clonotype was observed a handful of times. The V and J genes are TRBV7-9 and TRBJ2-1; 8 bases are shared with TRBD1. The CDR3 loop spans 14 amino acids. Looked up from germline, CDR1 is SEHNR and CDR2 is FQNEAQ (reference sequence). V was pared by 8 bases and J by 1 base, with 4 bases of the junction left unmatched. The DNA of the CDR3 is TGTGCCAGCGGACGGACAGGGTCCTACAATGAGCAGTTCTTC. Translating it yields CASGRTGSYNEQFF.

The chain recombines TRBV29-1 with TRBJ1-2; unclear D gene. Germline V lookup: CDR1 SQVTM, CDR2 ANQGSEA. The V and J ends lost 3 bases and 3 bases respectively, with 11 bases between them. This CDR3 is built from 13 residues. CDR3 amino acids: CSVDLTDHYGYTF. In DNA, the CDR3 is TGCAGCGTTGACCTTACAGATCACTATGGCTACACCTTC.